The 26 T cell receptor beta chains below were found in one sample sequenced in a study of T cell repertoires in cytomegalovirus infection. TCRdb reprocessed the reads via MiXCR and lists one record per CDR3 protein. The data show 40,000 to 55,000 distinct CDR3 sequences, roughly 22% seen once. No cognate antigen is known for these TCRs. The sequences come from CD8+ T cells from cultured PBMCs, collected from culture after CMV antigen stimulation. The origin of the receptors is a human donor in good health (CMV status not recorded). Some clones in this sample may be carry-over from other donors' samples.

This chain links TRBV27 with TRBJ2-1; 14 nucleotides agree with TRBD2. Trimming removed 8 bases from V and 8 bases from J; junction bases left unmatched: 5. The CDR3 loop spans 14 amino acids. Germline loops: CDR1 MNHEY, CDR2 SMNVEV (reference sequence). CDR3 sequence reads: CASGRGLAGDEQFF. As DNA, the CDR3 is TGTGCCAGCGGACGGGGACTAGCGGGGGATGAGCAGTTCTTC.

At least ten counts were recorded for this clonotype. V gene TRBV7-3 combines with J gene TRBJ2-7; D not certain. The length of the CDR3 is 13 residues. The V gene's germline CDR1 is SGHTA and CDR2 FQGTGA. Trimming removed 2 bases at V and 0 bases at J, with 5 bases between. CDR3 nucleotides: TGTGCCAGCAGCTTACGGCCCTCCTACGAGCAGTACTTC. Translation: CASSLRPSYEQYF.

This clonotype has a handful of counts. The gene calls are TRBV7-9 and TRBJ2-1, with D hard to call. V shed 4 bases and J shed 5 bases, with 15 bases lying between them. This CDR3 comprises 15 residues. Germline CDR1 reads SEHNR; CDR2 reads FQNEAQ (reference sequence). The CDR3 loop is CASSSPIIRDNEQFF. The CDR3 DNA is TGTGCCAGCAGCTCGCCGATCATCCGAGACAATGAGCAGTTCTTC.

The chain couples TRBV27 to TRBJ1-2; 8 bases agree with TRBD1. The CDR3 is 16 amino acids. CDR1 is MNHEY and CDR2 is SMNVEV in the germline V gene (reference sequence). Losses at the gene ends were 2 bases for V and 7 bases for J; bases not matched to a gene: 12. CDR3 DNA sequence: TGTGCCAGCAGTTTACAGGGGGCTTCGGGGATGCGTGGCTACACCTTC. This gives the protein CASSLQGASGMRGYTF.

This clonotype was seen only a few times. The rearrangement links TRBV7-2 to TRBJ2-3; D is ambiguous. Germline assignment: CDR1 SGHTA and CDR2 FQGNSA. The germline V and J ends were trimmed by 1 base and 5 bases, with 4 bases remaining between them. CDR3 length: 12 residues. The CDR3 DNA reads TGTGCCAGCAGCTTAGACGGAGATACGCAGTATTTT. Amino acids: CASSLDGDTQYF.

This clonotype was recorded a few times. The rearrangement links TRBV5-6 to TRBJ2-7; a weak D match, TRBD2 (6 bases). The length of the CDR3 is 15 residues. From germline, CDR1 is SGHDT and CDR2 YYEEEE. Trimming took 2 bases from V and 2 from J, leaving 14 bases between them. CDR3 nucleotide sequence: TGTGCCAGCAGCTTCGCGGGACGCCTCGCCTACGAGCAGTACTTC. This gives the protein CASSFAGRLAYEQYF.

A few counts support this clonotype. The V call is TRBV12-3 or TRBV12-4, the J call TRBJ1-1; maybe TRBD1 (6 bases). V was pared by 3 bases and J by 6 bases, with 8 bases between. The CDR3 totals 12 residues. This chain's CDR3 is CASSFGGPEAFF. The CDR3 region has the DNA TGTGCCAGCAGTTTCGGGGGGCCTGAAGCTTTCTTT.

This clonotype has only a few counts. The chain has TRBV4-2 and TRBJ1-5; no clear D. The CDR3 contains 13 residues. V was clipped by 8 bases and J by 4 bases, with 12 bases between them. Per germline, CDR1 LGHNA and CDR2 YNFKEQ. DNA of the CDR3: TGTGCCAGCGGAACTGGGGAGAATCAGCCCCAGCATTTT. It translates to CASGTGENQPQHF.

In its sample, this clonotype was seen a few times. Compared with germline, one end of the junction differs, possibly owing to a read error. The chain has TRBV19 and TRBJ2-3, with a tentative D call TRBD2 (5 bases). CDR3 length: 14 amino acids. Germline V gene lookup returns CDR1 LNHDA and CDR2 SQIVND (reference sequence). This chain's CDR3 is CASSRYTSGDTRYF. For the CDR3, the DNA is TGTGCCAGTAGCCGCTATACCTCCGGGGATACGCGGTATTTT.

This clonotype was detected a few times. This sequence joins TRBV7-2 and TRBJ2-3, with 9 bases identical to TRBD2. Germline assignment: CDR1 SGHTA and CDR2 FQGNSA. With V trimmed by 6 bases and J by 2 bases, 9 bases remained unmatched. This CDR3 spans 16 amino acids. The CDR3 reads CASRESGGPLTDTQYF. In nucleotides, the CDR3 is TGTGCCAGCAGGGAGAGCGGGGGGCCTCTCACAGATACGCAGTATTTT.

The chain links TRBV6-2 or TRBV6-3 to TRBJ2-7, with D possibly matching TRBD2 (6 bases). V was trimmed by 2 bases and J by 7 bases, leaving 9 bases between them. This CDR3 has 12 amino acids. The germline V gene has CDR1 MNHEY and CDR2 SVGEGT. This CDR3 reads CASSYTAGEQYF. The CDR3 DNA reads TGTGCCAGCAGTTACACGGCGGGAGAGCAGTACTTC.

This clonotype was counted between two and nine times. CDR3 sequence (DNA): TGTGCCAGCAGTGACGGCCCTAGCGGGACCCCGCCCTACGAGCAGTACTTC. Protein sequence: CASSDGPSGTPPYEQYF. The rearrangement joins TRBV25-1 to TRBJ2-7, with TRBD2 matching over 9 bases. Germline V gene data show CDR1 as MGHDK and CDR2 as SYGVNS. This CDR3 spans 17 amino acids. The V segment lost 3 bases and the J segment 2 bases; nucleotides outside the gene matches: 11.

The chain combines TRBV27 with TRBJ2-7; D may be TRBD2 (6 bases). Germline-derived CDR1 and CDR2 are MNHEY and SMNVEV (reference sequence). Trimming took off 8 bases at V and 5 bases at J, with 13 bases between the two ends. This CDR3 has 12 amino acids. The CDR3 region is CASGGTKDEQYF. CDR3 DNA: TGTGCCAGCGGAGGGACGAAGGACGAGCAGTACTTC.

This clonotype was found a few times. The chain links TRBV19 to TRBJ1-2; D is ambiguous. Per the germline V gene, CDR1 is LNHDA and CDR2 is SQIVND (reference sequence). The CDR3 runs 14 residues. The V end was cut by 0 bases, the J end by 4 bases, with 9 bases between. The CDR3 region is CASSIDGQSYGYTF. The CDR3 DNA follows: TGTGCCAGTAGTATAGACGGCCAGTCCTATGGCTACACCTTC.

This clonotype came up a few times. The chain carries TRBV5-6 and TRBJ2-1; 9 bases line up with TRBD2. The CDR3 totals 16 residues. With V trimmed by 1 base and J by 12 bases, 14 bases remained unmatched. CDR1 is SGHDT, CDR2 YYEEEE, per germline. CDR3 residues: CASSLFGRGGQAWQFF. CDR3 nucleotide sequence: TGTGCCAGCAGCTTGTTTGGGCGGGGGGGCCAGGCTTGGCAGTTCTTC.

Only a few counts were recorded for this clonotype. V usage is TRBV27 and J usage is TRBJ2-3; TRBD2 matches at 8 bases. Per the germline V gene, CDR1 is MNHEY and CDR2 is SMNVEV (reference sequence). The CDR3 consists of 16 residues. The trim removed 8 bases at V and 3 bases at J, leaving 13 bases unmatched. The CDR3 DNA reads TGTGCCAGCCTTTCCGAAGCGGGGGCTGGGACAGATACGCAGTATTTT. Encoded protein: CASLSEAGAGTDTQYF.

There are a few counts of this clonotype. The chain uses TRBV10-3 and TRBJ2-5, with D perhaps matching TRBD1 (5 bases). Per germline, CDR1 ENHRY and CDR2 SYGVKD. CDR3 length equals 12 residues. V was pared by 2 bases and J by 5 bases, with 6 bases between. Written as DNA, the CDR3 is TGTGCCATCAGTGAGGGGGCGGAGACCCAGTACTTC. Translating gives CAISEGAETQYF.

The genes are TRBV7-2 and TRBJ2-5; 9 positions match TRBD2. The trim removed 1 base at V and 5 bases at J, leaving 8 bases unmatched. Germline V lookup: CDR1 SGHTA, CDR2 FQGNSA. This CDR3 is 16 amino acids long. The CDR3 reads CASSLDPGLAGETQYF. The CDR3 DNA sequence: TGTGCCAGCAGCTTAGATCCGGGGCTAGCGGGGGAGACCCAGTACTTC.

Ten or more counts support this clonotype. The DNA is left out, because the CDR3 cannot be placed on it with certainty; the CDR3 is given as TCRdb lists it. This chain's CDR3 is CASSSSGLVSYEQYF. The chain recombines TRBV5-4 with TRBJ2-7; no DNA check was done on the table's D call, TRBD2. Germline assignment: CDR1 SGHNT and CDR2 YYREEE (reference sequence). Inclusive of both ends, the CDR3 amounts to 15 amino acids.

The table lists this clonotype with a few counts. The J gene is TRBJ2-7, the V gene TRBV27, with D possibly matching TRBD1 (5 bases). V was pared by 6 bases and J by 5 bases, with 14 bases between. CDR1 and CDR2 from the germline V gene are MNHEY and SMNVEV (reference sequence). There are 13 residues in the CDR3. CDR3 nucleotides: TGTGCCAGCAGAGTCAGGGCCGGAGACGAGCAGTACTTC. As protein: CASRVRAGDEQYF.

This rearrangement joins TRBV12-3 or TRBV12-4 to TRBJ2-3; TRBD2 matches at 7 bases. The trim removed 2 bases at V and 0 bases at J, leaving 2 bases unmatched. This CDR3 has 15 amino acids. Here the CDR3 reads CASSLMRGSTDTQYF. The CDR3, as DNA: TGTGCCAGCAGTTTAATGCGGGGGAGCACAGATACGCAGTATTTT.

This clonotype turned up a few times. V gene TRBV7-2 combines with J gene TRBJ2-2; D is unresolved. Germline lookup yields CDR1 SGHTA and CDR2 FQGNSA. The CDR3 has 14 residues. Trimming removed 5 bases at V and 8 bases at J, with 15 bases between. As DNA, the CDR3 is TGTGCCAGCAGCCCGAGAAGGGTTGGTGGGGAGCTGTTTTTT. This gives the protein CASSPRRVGGELFF. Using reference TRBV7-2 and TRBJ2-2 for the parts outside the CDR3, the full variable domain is GAGVSQSPSNKVTEKGKDVELRCDPISGHTALYWYRQSLGQGLEFLIYFQGNSAPDKSGLPSDRFSAERTGGSVSTLTIQRTQQEDSAVYLCASSPRRVGGELFFGEGSRLTVL.

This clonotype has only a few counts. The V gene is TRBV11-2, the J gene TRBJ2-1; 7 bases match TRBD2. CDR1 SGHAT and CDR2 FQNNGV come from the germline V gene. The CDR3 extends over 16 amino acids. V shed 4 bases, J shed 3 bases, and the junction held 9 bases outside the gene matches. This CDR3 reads CASSWDPAGSYNEQFF. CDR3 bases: TGTGCCAGCAGCTGGGATCCAGCGGGAAGCTACAATGAGCAGTTCTTC.

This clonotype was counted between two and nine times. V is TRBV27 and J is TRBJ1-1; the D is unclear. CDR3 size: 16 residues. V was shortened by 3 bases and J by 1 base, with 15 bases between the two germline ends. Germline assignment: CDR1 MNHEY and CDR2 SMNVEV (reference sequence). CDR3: CASSFVTPSANTEAFF. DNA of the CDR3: TGTGCCAGCAGTTTTGTGACTCCCTCGGCGAACACTGAAGCTTTCTTT.

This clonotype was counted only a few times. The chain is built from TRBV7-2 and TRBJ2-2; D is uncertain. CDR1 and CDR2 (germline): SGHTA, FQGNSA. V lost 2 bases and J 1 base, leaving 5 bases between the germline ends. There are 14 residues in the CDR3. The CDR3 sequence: CASSLTKNTGELFF. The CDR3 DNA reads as TGTGCCAGCAGCTTAACAAAGAACACCGGGGAGCTGTTTTTT.

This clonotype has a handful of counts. The CDR3 loop is CASRVGGSNNEQFF. The CDR3 DNA is TGCGCCAGCAGGGTCGGGGGCTCAAACAATGAGCAGTTCTTC. The chain employs TRBV5-1 and TRBJ2-1, with D tentatively TRBD1 or TRBD2 (6 bases each). CDR1 is SGHRS, CDR2 YFSETQ, per germline. V was trimmed by 5 bases and J by 5 bases, leaving 14 bases between them. The CDR3 length is 14 residues.